This T cell receptor beta chain was profiled in a study of blood T cell repertoires in COVID-19. Across the study: Sources were T cells, B-cell-depleted T cells, or PBMCs; the material itself was cDNA or gDNA.

V trimming: 3 bases; J trimming: 7 bases; junction bases outside the gene matches: 4. CDR1 is SGDLS and CDR2 is YYNGEE in the germline V gene. CDR3 size: 13 residues. As originally analysed: Estimation of nucleated cell counts relied on the amplification of reference gene primers. Sequenced by immunoSEQ multiplex PCR; TCRdb stores in-frame clones only, minus some. D and trimming were read from the DNA, whereas the V and J calls and clone size are those reported in that table. Of under 200,000 clones listed, 70% to 80% are singletons. The sequencing input was peripheral blood. The clonotype originates from a man aged 55 to 69 with acute or convalescent COVID-19. The genes are TRBV9 and TRBJ2-1; 7 nucleotides align to TRBD2. The CDR3, as DNA: TGTGCCAGCAGCGGACTAGCTCGGAATGAGCAGTTCTTC. It yields the protein CASSGLARNEQFF. The full variable domain, in which reference TRBV9 and TRBJ2-1 provide the parts outside the CDR3, is DSGVTQTPKHLITATGQRVTLRCSPRSGDLSVYWYQQSLDQGLQFLIQYYNGEERAKGNILERFSAQQFPDLHSELNLSSLELGDSALYFCASSGLARNEQFFGPGTRLTVL.